This T cell receptor (beta chain) was observed in a study of blood T cells in healthy people across ages. Using a J-beta primer mix together with a sample-barcoded 5' primer, a second PCR was run for about 6 to 11 cycles. TCRdb used MiXCR to reprocess the 5' RACE reads, holding one entry per CDR3 protein. The sample includes over 950,000 distinct CDR3 sequences, roughly two fifths of them seen just once. From germline, CDR1 is ENHRY and CDR2 SYGVKD. V lost 5 bases and J lost 4, with 12 bases in between. The CDR3 is 14 residues long. Specimen: blood. The rearrangement uses TRBV10-3 and TRBJ1-5; D is ambiguous. The receptor was derived from a man in his late teens or twenties in good health. This CDR3 is CAISRQNLNQPQHF. The CDR3 DNA sequence: TGTGCCATCAGTAGACAAAACCTAAATCAGCCCCAGCATTTT.